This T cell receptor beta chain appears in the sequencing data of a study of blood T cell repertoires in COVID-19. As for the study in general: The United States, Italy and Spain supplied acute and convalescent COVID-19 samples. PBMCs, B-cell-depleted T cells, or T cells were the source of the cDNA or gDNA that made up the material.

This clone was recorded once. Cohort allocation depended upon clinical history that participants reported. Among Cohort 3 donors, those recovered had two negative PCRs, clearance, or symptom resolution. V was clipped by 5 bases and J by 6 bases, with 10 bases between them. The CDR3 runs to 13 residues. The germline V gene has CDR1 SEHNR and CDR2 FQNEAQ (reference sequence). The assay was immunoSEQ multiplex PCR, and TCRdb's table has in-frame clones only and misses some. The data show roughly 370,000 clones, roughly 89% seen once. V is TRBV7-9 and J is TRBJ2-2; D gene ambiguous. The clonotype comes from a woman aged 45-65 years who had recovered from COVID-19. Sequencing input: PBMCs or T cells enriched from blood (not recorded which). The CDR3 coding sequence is TGTGCCAGCAGCCTAGGGCCCTCCGGGGAGCTGTTTTTT. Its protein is CASSLGPSGELFF.